These 11 T cell receptor beta chains were all obtained from the same sample, sequenced in a study of blood T cell repertoires in COVID-19. The method was immunoSEQ multiplex PCR; TCRdb's version includes in-frame clones alone and lacks a portion of them. This table holds fewer than 250,000 clones, 70% to 90% found once. The specimen sequenced was peripheral blood. Receptors originate from a woman between 65 and 79 years old with acute or convalescent COVID-19.

V gene TRBV11-2 combines with J gene TRBJ2-3; D is undetermined. In germline, CDR1 is SGHAT, CDR2 FQNNGV. CDR3 length: 13 amino acids. Trimming cost V 4 bases and J 5 bases, with 10 bases left between them. The CDR3 region is CASSSSVKDTQYF. In nucleotides, the CDR3 is TGTGCCAGCAGCTCGAGCGTTAAAGATACGCAGTATTTT.

The gene calls are TRBV29-1 and TRBJ1-2; weak D call: TRBD1 (6 bases). Germline V gene data show CDR1 as SQVTM and CDR2 as ANQGSEA. The CDR3 contains 15 residues. Between the trimmed V and J ends, which lost 4 bases and 3 bases, there was a span of 18 bases. For the CDR3, the DNA is TGCAGCGTTGGGGGGGGCAGGGCTACTTACTATGGCTACACCTTC. This encodes CSVGGGRATYYGYTF.

A few counts support this clone. The chain employs TRBV7-9 and TRBJ2-3; 11 bases fit TRBD2. After removal of 5 bases from V and 2 bases from J, the junction contained 18 bases not matched to a gene. The CDR3 totals 20 residues. CDR1 is SEHNR and CDR2 is FQNEAQ in the germline V gene (reference sequence). The CDR3 sequence: CASSTPGSSGRRSFTDTQYF. CDR3 sequence (DNA): TGTGCCAGCAGCACACCCGGATCTAGCGGGAGGAGATCCTTCACAGATACGCAGTATTTT. Looking up the rest from reference TRBV7-9 and TRBJ2-3 gives the full variable domain: DTGVSQNPRHKITKRGQNVTFRCDPISEHNRLYWYRQTLGQGPEFLTYFQNEAQLEKSRLLSDRFSAERPKGSFSTLEIQRTEQGDSAMYLCASSTPGSSGRRSFTDTQYFGPGTRLTVL.

The chain's CDR3 is CATSVSLSGAGEQYF. The CDR3 nucleotides are TGTGCCACCAGCGTGAGCCTCTCAGGGGCCGGCGAGCAGTACTTC. This chain connects TRBV15 to TRBJ2-7; D is perhaps TRBD1 (6 bases). V gave up 5 bases and J gave up 6 bases, with 20 bases separating them. This CDR3 is built from 15 residues. The germline V gene has CDR1 LNHNV and CDR2 YYDKDF (reference sequence).

This clone showed up just once. The V and J genes are TRBV18 and TRBJ1-5, with 8 bases fitting TRBD1. The germline gives CDR1 KGHSH, CDR2 LQKENI. The junction had 15 bases not matched to a gene; V was cut back by 3 bases and J by 8 bases. CDR3 length: 17 amino acids. The CDR3 protein is CASSPTPPRGLYEPQHF. The DNA of the CDR3 is TGTGCCAGCTCACCGACCCCCCCCAGGGGGCTATATGAGCCCCAGCATTTT.

The chain employs TRBV16 and TRBJ2-1; D might be TRBD1 (6 bases). The ends were cut back, 7 bases at V and 5 bases at J, with 18 bases in the middle. This CDR3 region has 15 residues. Germline CDR1 is KGHSY and CDR2 is FQNENV. The CDR3 bases are TGTGCCAGCACTGGCCTCGGACAGCTGAACAATGAGCAGTTCTTC. Protein product: CASTGLGQLNNEQFF.

This chain links TRBV15 with TRBJ2-5, with 11 positions matching TRBD2. Trimming at V came to 2 bases and at J to 5 bases, leaving 10 bases not matched to a gene. This CDR3 has 17 residues. Looked up from germline, CDR1 is LNHNV and CDR2 is YYDKDF (reference sequence). The CDR3 protein is CATSRRGTSGVKETQYF. DNA of the CDR3: TGTGCCACCAGCAGACGCGGGACTAGCGGAGTTAAGGAGACCCAGTACTTC. The full variable domain, its missing parts supplied by reference TRBV15 and TRBJ2-5, is DAMVIQNPRYQVTQFGKPVTLSCSQTLNHNVMYWYQQKSSQAPKLLFHYYDKDFNNEADTPDNFQSRRPNTSFCFLDIRSPGLGDTAMYLCATSRRGTSGVKETQYFGPGTRLLVL.

The CDR3 DNA reads TGTGCCAGCAGTCGAGCTAGCGGGGGCCGCAGGGGAAATGAGCAGTTCTTC. Protein: CASSRASGGRRGNEQFF. The rearrangement joins TRBV11-2 to TRBJ2-1, with 10 bases fitting TRBD2. The CDR3 extends over 17 amino acids. Germline CDR1 reads SGHAT; CDR2 reads FQNNGV. V lost 6 bases and J lost 7; bases outside the gene matches: 15.

The table lists this clone with a count of one. Here the CDR3 reads CASSRQLAGGQETQYF. As DNA, the CDR3 is TGTGCCAGCAGCCGACAACTAGCGGGGGGGCAAGAGACCCAGTACTTC. The V gene is TRBV5-4, the J gene TRBJ2-5; 13 nucleotides line up with TRBD2. Germline values: CDR1 SGHNT, CDR2 YYREEE (reference sequence). The CDR3 covers 16 residues. Trimming removed 4 bases from V and 2 bases from J; junction bases left unmatched: 5.

V is TRBV7-3 and J is TRBJ2-2, with D unclear. CDR1 SGHTA and CDR2 FQGTGA come from the germline V gene. V shed 0 bases and J shed 5 bases, with 13 bases lying between them. There are 16 residues in the CDR3. This chain's CDR3 is CASSLTGLVGTGELFF. CDR3 in DNA: TGTGCCAGCAGCTTAACTGGCCTAGTTGGGACCGGGGAGCTGTTTTTT.

The rearrangement links TRBV18 to TRBJ2-2, with 9 positions matching TRBD2. This CDR3 region has 19 residues. Looked up from germline, CDR1 is KGHSH and CDR2 is LQKENI. Trimming cost V 6 bases and J 0 bases; bases outside gene matches: 14. The CDR3 DNA reads as TGTGCCAGCTCGCGAACTAGCGGGCGGACACTCGCGAACACCGGGGAGCTGTTTTTT. Translating it yields CASSRTSGRTLANTGELFF.